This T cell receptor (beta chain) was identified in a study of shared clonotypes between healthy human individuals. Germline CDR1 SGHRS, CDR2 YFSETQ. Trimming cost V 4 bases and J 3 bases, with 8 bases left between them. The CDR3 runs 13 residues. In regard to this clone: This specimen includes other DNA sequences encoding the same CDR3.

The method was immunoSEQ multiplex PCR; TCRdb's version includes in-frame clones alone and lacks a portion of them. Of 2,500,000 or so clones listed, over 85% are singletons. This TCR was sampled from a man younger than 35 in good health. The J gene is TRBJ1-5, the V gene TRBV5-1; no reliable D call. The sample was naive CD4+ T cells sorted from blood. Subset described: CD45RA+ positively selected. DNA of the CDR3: TGCGCCAGCAGCGCCGGACCCAATCAGCCCCAGCATTTT. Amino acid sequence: CASSAGPNQPQHF.